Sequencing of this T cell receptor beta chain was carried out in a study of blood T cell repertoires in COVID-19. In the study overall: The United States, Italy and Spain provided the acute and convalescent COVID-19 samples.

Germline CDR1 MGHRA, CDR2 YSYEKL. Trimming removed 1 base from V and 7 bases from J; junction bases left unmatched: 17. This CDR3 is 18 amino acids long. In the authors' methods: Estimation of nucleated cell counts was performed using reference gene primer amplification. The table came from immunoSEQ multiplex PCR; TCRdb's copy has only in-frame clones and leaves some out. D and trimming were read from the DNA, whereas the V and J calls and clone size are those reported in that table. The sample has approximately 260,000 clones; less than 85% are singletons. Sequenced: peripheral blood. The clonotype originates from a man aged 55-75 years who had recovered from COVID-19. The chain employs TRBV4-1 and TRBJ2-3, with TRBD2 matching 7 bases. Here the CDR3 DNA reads TGCGCCAGCAGCCAAGTTCTTGGTAAAGCGGGACCAGGCTATACGCAGTATTTT. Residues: CASSQVLGKAGPGYTQYF.